This TCR beta chain emerged from a study of OX40 agonist ivuxolimab in advanced cancers. Study at large: Earlier treatment with anti-PD-1, anti-PD-L1 or anti-CTLA-4 was permitted, and 30% to 40% had received some.

The assay was immunoSEQ multiplex PCR, and TCRdb's table has in-frame clones only and misses some. Here the sample spans tens of thousands of clones, 80% to 90% being singletons. Trimming shortened V by 5 bases and J by 0 bases, and 14 bases separated the two germline ends. The CDR3 is 16 amino acids. The germline CDR1 and CDR2 sequences are KGHSH and LQKENI. The sequence came from an adult with an advanced solid tumor such as melanoma, head and neck, liver or kidney cancer. The sample in question was CD4+ or CD8+ T cells sorted from blood, obtained in a trial of the OX40 agonist ivuxolimab. This chain joins TRBV18 and TRBJ2-1; D perhaps matches TRBD1 (6 bases). The CDR3 region is CASSTITGSSYNEQFF. CDR3 DNA sequence: TGTGCCAGCTCAACAATTACAGGGAGCTCCTACAATGAGCAGTTCTTC.